Listed below are T cell receptor beta chains from one sample, sequenced in a study of blood T cell repertoires in COVID-19. Clones were read by immunoSEQ multiplex PCR, and TCRdb kept only the in-frame ones, dropping some. The table records about 380,000 clones, approximately 90% of them present only once. Sequenced: PBMCs or T cells enriched from blood (not recorded which). These receptors originate from a woman aged 18-29 years who had recovered from COVID-19. The CDR3 runs from the conserved cysteine through the conserved F or W. The D gene is left open where the match is weak. Expanded clones get a size class; other rows say once, few or many, or leave the size out.

size,length,J,D,V,CDR3,DNA
-,16,TRBJ1-6,TRBD1,TRBV13,CASSWRAGQLNSPLHF,TGTGCCAGCAGCTGGCGGGCGGGACAGCTGAATTCACCCCTCCACTTT
-,14,TRBJ2-1,-,TRBV11-2,CASSPPGLRNEQFF,TGTGCCAGCAGCCCCCCCGGCCTGAGGAATGAGCAGTTCTTC
-,16,TRBJ1-2,TRBD1,TRBV6-4,CASSDSIGRGDYGYTF,TGTGCCAGCAGTGACTCGATAGGCAGGGGGGACTATGGCTACACCTTC
-,16,TRBJ2-1,TRBD2,TRBV3-1/TRBV3-2,CASSRIAGGGYNEQFF,TGTGCCAGCAGTCGAATAGCGGGGGGCGGTTACAATGAGCAGTTCTTC
-,13,TRBJ1-1,TRBD1,TRBV5-4,CASSAEGAGEAFF,TGTGCCAGCAGCGCCGAGGGGGCGGGTGAAGCTTTCTTT
-,15,TRBJ1-6,-,TRBV5-1,CASSLDRAGVSPLHF,TGCGCCAGCAGCTTGGACAGGGCGGGAGTTTCACCCCTCCACTTT
-,16,TRBJ2-3,-,TRBV7-8,CASSLVEGLERNTQYF,TGTGCCAGCAGCTTAGTCGAGGGCCTAGAACGGAATACGCAGTATTTT
-,13,TRBJ2-1,-,TRBV20-1,CSASTSRSYEQFF,TGCAGTGCTAGTACTAGCCGATCGTATGAGCAGTTCTTC
-,17,TRBJ1-2,-,TRBV2,CASSSTRRAEDYYGYTF,TGTGCCAGCAGTTCAACAAGACGAGCGGAGGACTACTATGGCTACACCTTC
-,17,TRBJ2-3,TRBD2,TRBV19,CASSREGLAGVTDTQYF,TGTGCCAGTAGTAGGGAGGGTCTAGCGGGGGTTACAGATACGCAGTATTTT
-,11,TRBJ2-5,-,TRBV2,CASTLGVAQYF,TGTGCCAGCACCCTAGGGGTTGCCCAGTACTTC
-,17,TRBJ2-1,TRBD1,TRBV28,CASSLSRGRGSYNEQFF,TGTGCCAGCAGTTTGTCTAGGGGGCGTGGGTCCTACAATGAGCAGTTCTTC
-,14,TRBJ2-3,-,TRBV7-8,CASSLRPKLDTQYF,TGTGCCAGCAGCCTTCGTCCTAAGTTAGATACGCAGTATTTT
once,13,TRBJ1-2,TRBD1,TRBV5-6,CASSSTGAYGYTF,TGTGCCAGCAGCTCAACAGGGGCCTATGGCTACACCTTC
-,15,TRBJ2-1,TRBD1,TRBV7-2,CASSPRQGGGNEQFF,TGTGCCAGCAGCCCTCGACAGGGGGGAGGAAATGAGCAGTTCTTC
-,13,TRBJ1-1,-,TRBV11-3,CASSLYEYTEAFF,TGTGCCAGCAGCTTATACGAGTACACTGAAGCTTTCTTT
-,16,TRBJ2-4,-,TRBV6-2/TRBV6-3,CASSPPKMRAKNIQYF,TGTGCCAGCAGTCCCCCGAAAATGCGGGCCAAAAACATTCAGTACTTC
-,17,TRBJ1-3,-,TRBV19,CASSNKPQGISGNTIYF,TGTGCCAGTAGTAACAAACCCCAGGGGATAAGTGGAAACACCATATATTTT
-,17,TRBJ1-6,TRBD1,TRBV2,CASSRAGGQGDNSPLHF,TGTGCCAGCAGCCGGGCGGGGGGACAGGGTGATAATTCACCCCTCCACTTT
-,12,TRBJ2-7,-,TRBV5-5,CASSKDNYEQYF,TGTGCCAGCAGCAAAGACAACTACGAGCAGTACTTC
-,15,TRBJ2-5,TRBD1,TRBV29-1,CSVEDWDRAQETQYF,TGCAGCGTTGAAGACTGGGACAGGGCCCAAGAGACCCAGTACTTC
-,13,TRBJ2-3,-,TRBV24-1,CATSEHPTDTQYF,TGTGCCACCAGTGAACACCCCACAGATACGCAGTATTTT
-,16,TRBJ1-1,-,TRBV6-1,CASSEGWGPGDTEAFF,TGTGCCAGCAGTGAAGGTTGGGGCCCGGGGGACACTGAAGCTTTCTTT